This TCR beta chain came from a study of blood T cell repertoires in COVID-19. V was shortened by 3 bases and J by 0 bases, with 12 bases between the two germline ends. The germline V gene encodes CDR1 SEHNR and CDR2 FQNEAQ (reference sequence). CDR3 length equals 17 residues. Under the authors' procedure: Reference gene primer amplification in the assay estimated nucleated cell counts. Sequencing was performed with immunoSEQ multiplex PCR; in TCRdb, only in-frame clones are kept and a portion is missing. That table gives V, J and clone size, and the DNA gave D and trimming. Here the sample spans a few hundred thousand clones, roughly nine tenths being singletons. Participant age was about 18 to 89 years, and participants resided in 24 US areas. Clinical history as reported by participants underpinned cohort assignment. Symptom resolution, clearance, or two negative PCRs marked donors in Cohort 3 as recovered.

This TCR was recovered from a woman in her twenties or thirties who had recovered from COVID-19. Input material: PBMCs or T cells enriched from blood (not recorded which). The chain joins TRBV7-9 to TRBJ1-6; perhaps TRBD1 as D (5 bases). The CDR3 sequence is CASSLTAMSSYNSPLHF. CDR3 DNA: TGTGCCAGCAGCTTGACAGCGATGAGCTCCTATAATTCACCCCTCCACTTT.